Listed below are T cell receptor beta chains from one sample, sequenced in a study of Ad26.COV2.S vaccination and SARS-CoV-2 variants. TCRdb's table, derived via immunoSEQ multiplex PCR, lists solely in-frame clones and lacks some. The sample has fewer than 800,000 clones, 89% seen once; the top ten hold approximately 1.5%. The sample consisted of peripheral blood, taken in a trial of Ad26.COV2.S vaccine versus placebo. The source of these receptors is a person aged 18 to 65 who received the Ad26.COV2.S COVID-19 vaccine or a placebo. CDR3s include the opening cysteine and the closing phenylalanine or tryptophan. A D gene is named only where the DNA matches it firmly. Only some rows state a clone size, as once, few, many or a class for expanded clones.

v_gene: TRBV7-2
j_gene: TRBJ1-1
d_gene: .
abundance: once
CDR3nt: TGTGCCAGCAGCTCCCGTGGGGCTTTCTTT
CDR3aa: CASSSRGAFF

v_gene: TRBV7-2
j_gene: TRBJ1-1
d_gene: TRBD1
abundance: .
CDR3nt: TGTGCCAGCAGGACTCCGGGACAGGGGGTGGCTGAAGCTTTCTTT
CDR3aa: CASRTPGQGVAEAFF

v_gene: TRBV19
j_gene: TRBJ2-5
d_gene: TRBD1
abundance: .
CDR3nt: TGTGCCAGTAAGAGACAGGGAAAGGGGACCCAGTACTTC
CDR3aa: CASKRQGKGTQYF

v_gene: TRBV24-1
j_gene: TRBJ1-2
d_gene: TRBD1
abundance: .
CDR3nt: TGTGCCACCAGTGACCCGGGACAGGAATATGGCTACACCTTC
CDR3aa: CATSDPGQEYGYTF

v_gene: TRBV20-1
j_gene: TRBJ2-3
d_gene: .
abundance: .
CDR3nt: TGCAGTGCCCCCGGGGCAGATACGCAGTATTTT
CDR3aa: CSAPGADTQYF

v_gene: TRBV6-1
j_gene: TRBJ1-1
d_gene: TRBD1
abundance: .
CDR3nt: TGTGCCAGCAGTGAAGTATACAGGGGGGACACTGAAGCTTTCTTT
CDR3aa: CASSEVYRGDTEAFF

v_gene: TRBV2
j_gene: TRBJ1-2
d_gene: .
abundance: many
CDR3nt: TGTGCCAGCAGTGAGGGCAGGGATGGCTACACCTTC
CDR3aa: CASSEGRDGYTF

v_gene: TRBV4-2
j_gene: TRBJ2-5
d_gene: .
abundance: .
CDR3nt: TGTGCCAGCAGCCCGGGTGCGGGCTCGGAGACCCAGTACTTC
CDR3aa: CASSPGAGSETQYF

v_gene: TRBV29-1
j_gene: TRBJ1-1
d_gene: TRBD1
abundance: .
CDR3nt: TGCAGCGTTGGAGGGTCAACAGGGGCGAACACTGAAGCTTTCTTT
CDR3aa: CSVGGSTGANTEAFF

v_gene: TRBV7-9
j_gene: TRBJ2-7
d_gene: TRBD1
abundance: .
CDR3nt: TGTGCCAGCAGCTTAGGACAGGGGGCTATAGCCTCCTACGAGCAGTACTTC
CDR3aa: CASSLGQGAIASYEQYF

v_gene: TRBV2
j_gene: TRBJ2-1
d_gene: .
abundance: once
CDR3nt: TGTGCCAGCATCCTCGGGACATCCTACAATGAGCAGTTCTTC
CDR3aa: CASILGTSYNEQFF

v_gene: TRBV5-1
j_gene: TRBJ2-3
d_gene: TRBD2
abundance: .
CDR3nt: TGCGCCAGCAGCTTGGATGCGGGAGAGTCAGATACGCAGTATTTT
CDR3aa: CASSLDAGESDTQYF

v_gene: TRBV6-2/TRBV6-3
j_gene: TRBJ2-5
d_gene: .
abundance: .
CDR3nt: TGTGCCAGCAGTTATATCAAAGAGACCCAGTACTTC
CDR3aa: CASSYIKETQYF

v_gene: TRBV24-1
j_gene: TRBJ2-3
d_gene: .
abundance: .
CDR3nt: TGTGCCACCAGTACGCAGGGAGATACGCAGTATTTT
CDR3aa: CATSTQGDTQYF

v_gene: TRBV12-3/TRBV12-4
j_gene: TRBJ2-4
d_gene: .
abundance: .
CDR3nt: TGTGCCAGTGCTGGGACTTTTAAAAACATTCAGTACTTC
CDR3aa: CASAGTFKNIQYF

v_gene: TRBV7-2
j_gene: TRBJ2-7
d_gene: TRBD1
abundance: .
CDR3nt: TGTGCCAGCAGCTTATGGGACAGGGGAATGGACGAGCAGTACTTC
CDR3aa: CASSLWDRGMDEQYF

v_gene: TRBV21-1
j_gene: TRBJ2-7
d_gene: .
abundance: few
CDR3nt: TGTGCCAGCAGCAAAGCCCGCGGGACTTTAGCGGGATCCTACGAGCAGTACTTC
CDR3aa: CASSKARGTLAGSYEQYF

v_gene: TRBV6-5
j_gene: TRBJ1-2
d_gene: .
abundance: .
CDR3nt: TGTGCCAGCAGTTACTCCCCCGGGGGCGTAGAAGGCTACACCTTC
CDR3aa: CASSYSPGGVEGYTF

v_gene: TRBV7-9
j_gene: TRBJ2-2
d_gene: TRBD1
abundance: .
CDR3nt: TGTGCCAGCAGCTTAGATCCGGGACAGGGTCACGGGGAGCTGTTTTTT
CDR3aa: CASSLDPGQGHGELFF

v_gene: TRBV18
j_gene: TRBJ1-3
d_gene: .
abundance: once
CDR3nt: TGTGCCAGCTCATCCACCTTAGGTCCTGGAAACACCATATATTTT
CDR3aa: CASSSTLGPGNTIYF

v_gene: TRBV7-6
j_gene: TRBJ2-3
d_gene: TRBD2
abundance: .
CDR3nt: TGTGCCAGCAGCTTCGGGGGGGGACTAGCTGCAGATACGCAGTATTTT
CDR3aa: CASSFGGGLAADTQYF

v_gene: TRBV14
j_gene: TRBJ2-7
d_gene: TRBD2
abundance: once
CDR3nt: TGTGCCAGCAGCCAAGGAAGCGGGAGTAATGAGCAGTACTTC
CDR3aa: CASSQGSGSNEQYF

v_gene: TRBV3-1/TRBV3-2
j_gene: TRBJ2-1
d_gene: TRBD2
abundance: .
CDR3nt: TGTGCCAGCAGCCGGGGACTAGCGGATTACAATGAGCAGTTCTTC
CDR3aa: CASSRGLADYNEQFF

v_gene: TRBV7-9
j_gene: TRBJ2-3
d_gene: TRBD2
abundance: .
CDR3nt: TGTGCCAGCAGCCCAGGGACTAGCGGGGTGGCAGATACGCAGTATTTT
CDR3aa: CASSPGTSGVADTQYF

v_gene: TRBV18
j_gene: TRBJ2-5
d_gene: TRBD1
abundance: .
CDR3nt: TGTGCCAGCTCACCGCGACAGGGGAGAGAGACCCAGTACTTC
CDR3aa: CASSPRQGRETQYF

v_gene: TRBV27
j_gene: TRBJ1-1
d_gene: .
abundance: .
CDR3nt: TGTGCCAGCAGTGCCCGTTTAGGCAGGCCGAACACTGAAGCTTTCTTT
CDR3aa: CASSARLGRPNTEAFF

v_gene: TRBV11-2
j_gene: TRBJ2-1
d_gene: TRBD2
abundance: .
CDR3nt: TGTGCCAGCAGCTTAGTAGCGGGAGAATGGAATGAGCAGTTCTTC
CDR3aa: CASSLVAGEWNEQFF

v_gene: TRBV5-1
j_gene: TRBJ2-7
d_gene: TRBD2
abundance: .
CDR3nt: TGCGCCAGCAGCCCACCCAGCGGGACCCCCTACGAGCAGTACTTC
CDR3aa: CASSPPSGTPYEQYF

v_gene: TRBV11-2
j_gene: TRBJ2-7
d_gene: TRBD1
abundance: .
CDR3nt: TGTGCCAGCAGCTTAGTGGCACAGGGGCTATCCTACGAGCAGTACTTC
CDR3aa: CASSLVAQGLSYEQYF

v_gene: TRBV18
j_gene: TRBJ1-3
d_gene: .
abundance: .
CDR3nt: TGTGCCAGCTCGACTGGGGTACTCTCTGGAAACACCATATATTTT
CDR3aa: CASSTGVLSGNTIYF

v_gene: TRBV5-6
j_gene: TRBJ2-3
d_gene: TRBD2
abundance: .
CDR3nt: TGTGCCAGCAGCCCACCGTCCGGGAGGGGGGCAGATACGCAGTATTTT
CDR3aa: CASSPPSGRGADTQYF

v_gene: TRBV5-1
j_gene: TRBJ2-2
d_gene: .
abundance: once
CDR3nt: TGCGCCAGCAGGGGTCTAGCAGCGAACACCGGGGAGCTGTTTTTT
CDR3aa: CASRGLAANTGELFF

v_gene: TRBV7-2
j_gene: TRBJ1-6
d_gene: TRBD1
abundance: .
CDR3nt: TGTGCCAGCAGCTTGGGACAGATTTCACCCCTCCACTTT
CDR3aa: CASSLGQISPLHF

v_gene: TRBV7-6
j_gene: TRBJ1-3
d_gene: .
abundance: .
CDR3nt: TGTGCCAGCAGCTTAGAAGGTCCCGGAAACACCATATATTTT
CDR3aa: CASSLEGPGNTIYF

v_gene: TRBV7-3
j_gene: TRBJ1-1
d_gene: .
abundance: .
CDR3nt: TGTGCCAGCAGCCCGGTAGGTGGCACTGAAGCTTTCTTT
CDR3aa: CASSPVGGTEAFF

v_gene: TRBV14
j_gene: TRBJ1-3
d_gene: .
abundance: .
CDR3nt: TGTGCCAGCAGCCAGGCGGGGGGTTCAGGAAACACCATATATTTT
CDR3aa: CASSQAGGSGNTIYF

v_gene: TRBV30
j_gene: TRBJ1-5
d_gene: .
abundance: .
CDR3nt: TGTGCCTGGAGTGTACAACAGGGAAATCAGCCCCAGCATTTT
CDR3aa: CAWSVQQGNQPQHF

v_gene: TRBV25-1
j_gene: TRBJ2-7
d_gene: TRBD2
abundance: .
CDR3nt: TGTGCCAGCAGTGAATTTGAAACTAGCGGGAGGGGCGAGCAGTACTTC
CDR3aa: CASSEFETSGRGEQYF

v_gene: TRBV12-5
j_gene: TRBJ2-2
d_gene: .
abundance: .
CDR3nt: TGTGCTAGTGGCTCGGGACCCGTCCGATTCGGGGAGCTGTTTTTT
CDR3aa: CASGSGPVRFGELFF

v_gene: TRBV27
j_gene: TRBJ2-7
d_gene: .
abundance: .
CDR3nt: TGTGCCAGCAAACCGGGCCTCCCCGACAACGAGCAGTACTTC
CDR3aa: CASKPGLPDNEQYF

v_gene: TRBV19
j_gene: TRBJ2-1
d_gene: .
abundance: .
CDR3nt: TGTGCCAGTAGTATAGGTGGGATCTCCTACAATGAGCAGTTCTTC
CDR3aa: CASSIGGISYNEQFF

v_gene: TRBV24-1
j_gene: TRBJ2-7
d_gene: .
abundance: few
CDR3nt: TGTGCCACCTCACCGGGACTCCATTACGAGCAGTACTTC
CDR3aa: CATSPGLHYEQYF

v_gene: TRBV30
j_gene: TRBJ2-5
d_gene: .
abundance: .
CDR3nt: TGTGCCTGGACTATAGTGGGAGAGACCCAGTACTTC
CDR3aa: CAWTIVGETQYF

v_gene: TRBV5-6
j_gene: TRBJ2-3
d_gene: TRBD1
abundance: once
CDR3nt: TGTGCCAGCAGCTTACCGGGACAGGGGTACACAGATACGCAGTATTTT
CDR3aa: CASSLPGQGYTDTQYF

v_gene: TRBV7-2
j_gene: TRBJ1-1
d_gene: .
abundance: .
CDR3nt: TGTGCCAGCAGCGTCGCCGGGGCCGTAGGGGCTGAAGCTTTCTTT
CDR3aa: CASSVAGAVGAEAFF

v_gene: TRBV7-7
j_gene: TRBJ2-5
d_gene: TRBD1
abundance: once
CDR3nt: TGTGCCAGCAGCTCAGGGACAGGGTCGCAAGAGACCCAGTACTTC
CDR3aa: CASSSGTGSQETQYF

v_gene: TRBV10-3
j_gene: TRBJ2-1
d_gene: .
abundance: .
CDR3nt: TGTGCCATCAGTAGGGCAGGGAATGAGCAGTTCTTC
CDR3aa: CAISRAGNEQFF

v_gene: TRBV6-5
j_gene: TRBJ2-6
d_gene: .
abundance: once
CDR3nt: TGTGCCAGCAGTTCCACGAGTGGGGCCAACGTCCTGACTTTC
CDR3aa: CASSSTSGANVLTF

v_gene: TRBV7-6
j_gene: TRBJ2-3
d_gene: TRBD1
abundance: .
CDR3nt: TGTGCCAGCAGCCCAAGGGACAGGGTGAGCACAGATACGCAGTATTTT
CDR3aa: CASSPRDRVSTDTQYF

v_gene: TRBV19
j_gene: TRBJ1-4
d_gene: TRBD1
abundance: .
CDR3nt: TGTGCCAGTCTGGGACAGGGGGATAATGAAAAACTGTTTTTT
CDR3aa: CASLGQGDNEKLFF

v_gene: TRBV24-1
j_gene: TRBJ1-1
d_gene: .
abundance: few
CDR3nt: TGTGCCACCAGTGATGTGAACACTGAAGCTTTCTTT
CDR3aa: CATSDVNTEAFF